This T cell receptor (beta chain) was sequenced for a study of post-analysis software for immune sequencing data. Overall study context: Relapsing-remitting, secondary progressive and progressive-relapsing courses of multiple sclerosis were included.

CDR3 size: 21 residues. Germline loops: CDR1 SGHVS, CDR2 FQNEAQ. Trimming cost V 5 bases and J 1 base; bases outside gene matches: 22. Study-wide findings and caveats: Multiple sclerosis was associated with a significant reduction in normalized Chao1 diversity relative to controls. Relative to controls, patients had 4 or 5 TRBV segments at higher frequency, with TRBV5-6, TRBV5-1 and TRBV20-1 among these. Samples made in the same batch grouped tightly together by F measure.

Unique molecular identifiers tagged the TCR beta cDNA libraries. From roughly 1 to 10 million T cells, roughly 530,000 cDNA molecules were obtained. One entry per CDR3 protein, called by TCRdb with MiXCR from the PCR reads. The table includes some 800,000 distinct CDR3 sequences, roughly 46% detected once. This clonotype came up a few times. Antigen unknown. Sequenced sample: blood. This rearrangement joins TRBV7-8 to TRBJ2-3, with 9 bases that match TRBD2. This TCR came from a girl aged 10 to 17 with multiple sclerosis. CDR3 in amino acids: CASSPPGVAGVGELGTDTQYF. As DNA, the CDR3 is TGTGCCAGCAGCCCCCCCGGGGTAGCGGGAGTTGGGGAACTAGGCACAGATACGCAGTATTTT.